The 22 T cell receptor beta chains reported below all come from one sample, sequenced in a study of blood T cells in healthy people across ages (dated by TCRdb to the mid-2010s). Library prep was done by 5' RACE. The sequencing machine was an Illumina HiSeq 2500. The second PCR ran for roughly 6 to 11 cycles and used a J-beta primer mix along with a sample-barcoded 5' primer. TCRdb's own reprocessing of the public reads used fastp at Q25 and MiXCR and kept productive beta chains. Identical CDR3 protein sequences are pooled into one entry, listed with their most common genes and DNA. The sample table records about 1,500,000 distinct CDR3 sequences; 28% of these occur just once. Clones ranked in the top ten supply over 7% of the sample. Sequenced material: blood. These receptors were collected from a woman aged 25 to 39 in good health.

This clonotype was observed at least ten times. The rearrangement joins TRBV12-3 or TRBV12-4 to TRBJ2-5; maybe TRBD1 (6 bases). The ends were cut back, 3 bases at V and 0 bases at J, with 14 bases in the middle. The CDR3 runs 16 residues. CDR3 bases: TGTGCCAGCAGTTTGGTGACTACAGGGTACCAAGAGACCCAGTACTTC. The encoded protein is CASSLVTTGYQETQYF.

In this sample, this clonotype turned up many times. Here the CDR3 DNA reads TGCGCCAGCAGCTTACAGTTCCAAGAGACCCAGTACTTC. This translates into CASSLQFQETQYF. The chain links TRBV5-1 to TRBJ2-5; the D is unclear. The V gene lost 2 bases and the J gene lost 1 base, with 6 bases spanning the gap. This CDR3 comprises 13 residues. Germline V gives CDR1 SGHRS, CDR2 YFSETQ.

With regard to this clonotype: A junction boundary mismatches the germline segment, possibly from a read error. The rearrangement uses TRBV5-1 and TRBJ2-6; maybe TRBD1 (5 bases). CDR3 length equals 13 residues. CDR1 is SGHRS, CDR2 YFSETQ, per germline. CDR3 in DNA: TGCGCCAGCAGCAACTCTGGGGCCAACGTCCGGACTTTC. It is translated as CASSNSGANVRTF.

Remarks on this clonotype: Compared with germline, one end of the junction differs, possibly owing to a read error. The rearrangement uses TRBV29-1 and TRBJ2-1; 8 bases map to TRBD2. This CDR3 contains 11 residues. Germline CDR1 SQVTM, CDR2 ANQGSEA. DNA of the CDR3: TGCAGCGTCGGGAGGGGCAATGGGCAGTTCTTC. Amino acids: CSVGRGNGQFF.

The chain links TRBV13 to TRBJ2-4, with D hard to call. This CDR3 comprises 16 residues. Trimming stripped 5 bases from V and 13 bases from J, with 27 bases between. Germline CDR1 and CDR2: PRHDT and FYEKMQ (reference sequence). CDR3 sequence reads: CASSPGGLAPRLGQYF. The CDR3 DNA reads as TGTGCCAGCAGCCCGGGCGGTTTGGCACCCCGACTTGGGCAGTACTTC.

This sequence joins TRBV6-2 or TRBV6-3 and TRBJ2-1, with 9 positions matching TRBD2. The closer fit of TRBJ2-7 to the DNA end suggests the J call may be wrong. The CDR3 spans 15 residues. Germline V lookup: CDR1 MNHEY, CDR2 SVGEGT. This chain's CDR3 is CASINTAGGSDEQYF. As DNA, the CDR3 is TGTGCCAGCATCAACACAGCGGGGGGAAGCGATGAGCAGTACTTC.

This clonotype showed up just a few times. The chain employs TRBV2 and TRBJ2-5; no definite D call. Germline V CDR1 and CDR2: SNHLY, FYNNEI. V was trimmed by 2 bases and J by 7 bases, leaving 14 bases between them. The CDR3 runs to 14 residues. CDR3 coding DNA: TGTGCCAGCAGTGAAAGTCCTGACGTTGCGACCCAGTACTTC. Translation gives CASSESPDVATQYF.

Comment on this clonotype: A much larger clone differs from this one at a single base, so this may be a read error. The rearrangement links TRBV14 to TRBJ1-2; D is uncertain. This CDR3 comprises 15 residues. CDR1 and CDR2 (germline): SGHDN, FVKESK. The CDR3 bases are TGTGTCAGCAGCCAACTTACCGGGCGCGACTATGGCTACACCTTC. Its translation: CVSSQLTGRDYGYTF.

The chain uses TRBV3-1 and TRBJ2-7, with D possibly being TRBD2 (6 bases). Germline CDR1 LGHDT, CDR2 YNNKEL (reference sequence). V was trimmed by 4 bases and J by 5 bases, leaving 12 bases between them. The CDR3 is 13 amino acids. The CDR3 sequence is CASSPTSFHEQYF. The DNA for the CDR3 is TGTGCCAGCAGCCCAACTAGCTTCCACGAGCAGTACTTC.

Comments on this clonotype: The DNA is omitted, as the CDR3 cannot be located on it reliably, and the CDR3 follows TCRdb's listing. The rearrangement uses TRBV29-1 and TRBJ1-6; the table's D call TRBD1 went unverified against the DNA. Termini included, the CDR3 measures 14 amino acids. Per the germline V gene, CDR1 is SQVTM and CDR2 is ANQGSEA. The chain's CDR3 is CSVVWGQGSSPPHF.

This clonotype came up many times. Here the CDR3 DNA reads TGTGCCAGCAGGACTAGCGCAACACAAGAGACCCAGTACTTC. Encoded protein: CASRTSATQETQYF. J is TRBJ2-5 and V is TRBV2; the match to TRBD2 covers 8 bases. CDR3 length: 14 amino acids. Per germline, CDR1 SNHLY and CDR2 FYNNEI. The V and J ends lost 6 bases and 2 bases, in that order; junction bases with no gene match: 5.

A word on this clonotype: The junction shows a germline mismatch at one end, possibly a read error. V usage is TRBV9 and J usage is TRBJ1-2, with 7 bases aligning to TRBD1. This CDR3 is 14 amino acids long. CDR1 is SGDLS and CDR2 is YYNGEE in the germline V gene. The CDR3 protein is CASTPTGTLYDYTF. The DNA for the CDR3 is TGTGCCAGCACCCCGACAGGGACTCTCTATGACTACACCTTC.

CDR3 bases: TGTGCCAGCAGCGTAGATCCGGGAGTTGGAGAGACCCAGTACTTC. Encoded protein: CASSVDPGVGETQYF. The rearrangement links TRBV9 to TRBJ2-5; TRBD2 is a possible D gene (6 bases). CDR1 is SGDLS, CDR2 YYNGEE, per germline. V was cut by 0 bases and J by 4 bases, with 13 bases left in between. This CDR3 has 15 residues.

This clonotype occurred a few times. The rearrangement links TRBV5-1 to TRBJ1-6; 11 nucleotides align to TRBD1. After removal of 4 bases from V and 4 bases from J, the junction contained 7 bases not matched to a gene. Germline V gene sequence: CDR1 SGHRS, CDR2 YFSETQ. The CDR3 consists of 17 residues. CDR3 bases: TGCGCCAGCAGCCACCGCGGACAGGGGGCGTATAATTCACCCCTCCACTTT. The encoded protein is CASSHRGQGAYNSPLHF.

The J gene is TRBJ2-5, the V gene TRBV21-1. TRBV21-1 is a known pseudogene. This CDR3 is built from 15 residues. DNA of the CDR3: TGTGCCAGCAGAAATCAAGCCGGCCGGTGGGAGACCCAGTACTTC. As protein: CASRNQAGRWETQYF.

This clonotype was observed once. The chain recombines TRBV28 with TRBJ2-3; TRBD1 matches 8 bases. This CDR3 is built from 16 residues. Germline CDR1 and CDR2: MDHEN and SYDVKM. V dropped 5 bases and J dropped 2; count of bases not matched to a gene: 9. CDR3 region: CASSGTGTGITDTQYF. The CDR3, as DNA: TGTGCCAGCAGTGGTACCGGGACAGGAATCACAGATACGCAGTATTTT. Based on the CDR3 plus reference TRBV28 and TRBJ2-3, the full variable domain is DVKVTQSSRYLVKRTGEKVFLECVQDMDHENMFWYRQDPGLGLRLIYFSYDVKMKEKGDIPEGYSVSREKKERFSLILESASTNQTSMYLCASSGTGTGITDTQYFGPGTRLTVL.

This clonotype was detected ten times or more. The V and J genes are TRBV7-6 and TRBJ2-7, with a possible D match to TRBD2 (6 bases). The CDR3 is made up of 16 amino acids. CDR1 and CDR2 from the germline V gene are SGHVS and FNYEAQ. Trimming took 4 bases from V and 2 from J, leaving 18 bases between them. The CDR3 DNA follows: TGTGCCAGCAGCTCGCTTGGCGGAGGGTCAACCTACGAGCAGTACTTC. This gives the protein CASSSLGGGSTYEQYF.

The chain couples TRBV5-4 to TRBJ2-1; perhaps D is TRBD1 or TRBD2 (5 bases each). Trimming pared 5 bases from V and 9 bases from J, leaving 18 bases between. The CDR3 is made up of 14 amino acids. Germline CDR1 reads SGHNT; CDR2 reads YYREEE (reference sequence). The CDR3 DNA reads as TGTGCCAGCAGTTCGTTCTGGGACGATCGTGAGCAGTTCTTC. Protein: CASSSFWDDREQFF.

This clonotype was counted a few times. V and J are TRBV7-2 and TRBJ1-1; D is uncertain. V shed 4 bases and J shed 1 base, with 7 bases lying between them. Germline V gene sequence: CDR1 SGHTA, CDR2 FQGNSA. CDR3 length: 13 amino acids. The CDR3 coding sequence is TGTGCCAGCAGCTCCCTGTGGAACACTGAAGCTTTCTTT. The encoded protein is CASSSLWNTEAFF. The variable domain in full, completed from reference TRBV7-2 and TRBJ1-1, reads GAGVSQSPSNKVTEKGKDVELRCDPISGHTALYWYRQSLGQGLEFLIYFQGNSAPDKSGLPSDRFSAERTGGSVSTLTIQRTQQEDSAVYLCASSSLWNTEAFFGQGTRLTVV.

About this clonotype itself: An end of the junction does not agree with germline; a read error may underlie this. The chain is built from TRBV19 and TRBJ2-6, with D tentatively TRBD1 or TRBD2 (5 bases each). Germline V gives CDR1 LNHDA, CDR2 SQIVND (reference sequence). CDR3 length: 17 residues. DNA of the CDR3: TGTGCCAGTAGTATCCCGGGGCAGCCCTCTGGGGCCAACATCCTGACTTTC. Protein sequence: CASSIPGQPSGANILTF.

This clonotype was picked up many times. This chain joins TRBV6-5 and TRBJ2-3; no firm D call. The length of the CDR3 is 13 residues. Germline CDR1 MNHEY, CDR2 SVGAGI. V gave up 7 bases and J gave up 1 base, with 9 bases separating them. CDR3 sequence reads: CASKGAGTDTQYF. CDR3 bases: TGTGCCAGCAAGGGTGCGGGCACAGATACGCAGTATTTT.

The chain employs TRBV13 and TRBJ2-1, with unresolved D. The CDR3 runs 15 residues. Trimming stripped 3 bases from V and 7 bases from J, with 16 bases between. Germline CDR1 reads PRHDT; CDR2 reads FYEKMQ (reference sequence). The CDR3 protein is CASSLDLEQTNEQFF. CDR3 nucleotide sequence: TGTGCCAGCAGCTTGGACCTGGAACAAACGAATGAGCAGTTCTTC.